This TCR beta chain was obtained from a study of neurological immune-mediated disorders. Study-wide results and caveats: None of the CDR3 amino acid sequences found in expanded clones was shared across subjects. This suggests that the TCR-beta repertoires were private in all groups.

Germline V gives CDR1 DFQATT, CDR2 SNEGSKA (reference sequence). CDR3 length: 14 residues. In regard to this clonotype: Its target is not known. One end of the junction is discordant with germline, which a read error may explain.

The cDNA was produced through 5'RACE with 10-nucleotide random UMIs. The output of every sequencing run exceeded 190 million TCR-beta sequences, derived from 15-18 subjects. TCRdb reprocessed the 5' RACE reads with MiXCR, giving one entry per CDR3 protein. The table shows tens of thousands of distinct CDR3 sequences, with 15% to 20% occurring only once. Among the participants, healthy controls were blood bank volunteers in Maryland, USA. What was sequenced was PBMCs. The sequence was collected from a woman aged 40 to 49 in good health. The V gene is TRBV20-1, the J gene TRBJ2-2, with D perhaps matching TRBD2 (5 bases). CDR3 sequence: CSAREAGNTGEQFF. In nucleotides, the CDR3 is TGCAGTGCTAGAGAGGCTGGAAACACCGGGGAGCAGTTTTTT.